This section outlines one T cell receptor (beta chain) sequence together with its context. Antigen specificity is unknown. Trimming shortened V by 4 bases and J by 10 bases, and 23 bases separated the two germline ends. Germline assignment: CDR1 MNHNS and CDR2 SASEGT. The length of the CDR3 is 16 residues. These data are taken from a study of CD8+ T cells in alopecia areata. The study's findings and limits: The study found higher clonality in lesional than normal scalp, especially in alopecia totalis/universalis. Resident alphabeta T-cell populations of normal skin are likewise subject to sequencing in scalp samples.

RNA, once extracted, was reverse transcribed into cDNA for use as the sequencing template. The table came from immunoSEQ multiplex PCR; TCRdb's copy has only in-frame clones and leaves some out. The table lists 150,000 or so clones, about nine tenths of them singletons. Researchers took lesional scalp punch biopsies and peripheral blood from people who were alopecia areata patients. A FACSAria was used to sort CD4+ and CD8+ T cells. These cells came from PBMCs. This specimen was CD8+ T cells sorted from blood, taken at week 0. The chain uses TRBV6-1 and TRBJ2-1; maybe TRBD1 (6 bases). The TCR comes from a human donor with alopecia areata. In DNA form, the CDR3 reads TGTGCCAGCAGTGTAAGACAGGCGGTCTACAATAACGAGCAGTTCTTC. Its translation is CASSVRQAVYNNEQFF.